The T cell receptor beta chain described here comes from a study of T-cell reconstitution after alpha-beta-depleted transplantation in children. This sample's TCRbeta library carried unique molecular identifier barcodes. TCRdb redid the calling of the PCR reads with MiXCR, one entry per CDR3 protein. The sample lists around 600,000 distinct CDR3 sequences, roughly a tenth seen once, with roughly 3.9% in the top ten. This CDR3 contains 15 residues. V dropped 6 bases and J dropped 3; count of bases not matched to a gene: 10. The germline V gene has CDR1 SGHTA and CDR2 FQGNSA. The receptor was derived from a human donor who donated a stem cell graft to a child with acute myeloid leukemia. The chain links TRBV7-2 to TRBJ2-7; 8 bases are a match to TRBD2. This specimen was PBMCs from the stem cell graft donor, taken from the stem cell graft. Here the CDR3 reads CASSPGGGRLYEQYF. CDR3 nucleotide sequence: TGTGCCAGCAGTCCCGGAGGCGGGAGGCTCTACGAGCAGTACTTC. Full variable domain (missing parts from reference TRBV7-2 and TRBJ2-7): GAGVSQSPSNKVTEKGKDVELRCDPISGHTALYWYRQSLGQGLEFLIYFQGNSAPDKSGLPSDRFSAERTGGSVSTLTIQRTQQEDSAVYLCASSPGGGRLYEQYFGPGTRLTVT.